This T cell receptor (beta chain) stems from a study of blood T cells in healthy people across ages. As concerns this clonotype: Its cognate antigen is unknown.

Sample donors were healthy Caucasian individuals that came from Russia, aged about 6 to 95. Study-wide findings and caveats: Significant beta diversity loss was already apparent by age roughly 43, declining roughly linearly. Diversity was estimated from one million T cells, and these estimates were considered underestimates.

Sample-barcoded 5' priming and a J-beta primer mix drove a second PCR of about 6 to 11 cycles. TCRdb reprocessed the 5' RACE reads via MiXCR and lists one record per CDR3 protein. The profile shows roughly 2 million distinct CDR3 sequences, 40% to 55% of them singletons. The sample taken for sequencing was blood. This TCR came from a woman aged 40 to 50 in good health.

CDR3 loop: CSARDGEGAKDEQYF. CDR3 sequence (DNA): TGCAGTGCTAGAGACGGGGAGGGGGCGAAGGACGAGCAGTACTTC. This rearrangement joins TRBV20-1 to TRBJ2-7; D is perhaps TRBD1 or TRBD2 (7 bases each). CDR1 and CDR2 from the germline V gene are DFQATT and SNEGSKA (reference sequence). The length of the CDR3 is 15 residues. The germline V and J ends were trimmed by 0 bases and 5 bases, with 17 bases remaining between them.